A single sample gave rise to the 9 T cell receptor beta chains below, sequenced in a study of blood T cell repertoires in COVID-19. The repertoire was sequenced with immunoSEQ multiplex PCR; TCRdb's copy has only in-frame clones and lacks some. The sample has about 670,000 clones, around 89% seen once. The source material was peripheral blood. These receptors came from a woman younger than 30 with acute or convalescent COVID-19.

The chain combines TRBV5-1 with TRBJ1-2, with 9 positions matching TRBD1. The trim removed 4 bases at V and 8 bases at J, leaving 9 bases unmatched. The germline gives CDR1 SGHRS, CDR2 YFSETQ. The CDR3 totals 14 residues. In nucleotides, the CDR3 is TGCGCCAGCAGCGGCCGGGACAGGGTAGAAGGCTACACCTTC. Its translation: CASSGRDRVEGYTF.

This clone was counted a single time. The chain is built from TRBV25-1 and TRBJ1-2, with D possibly TRBD1 on 5 matching bases. Germline loops: CDR1 MGHDK, CDR2 SYGVNS. V lost 4 bases, J lost 7 bases, and 7 bases lay in between. The CDR3 length is 11 residues. CDR3 coding DNA: TGTGCCAGCAGTGGAAGGGGTGGCTACACCTTC. Its translation is CASSGRGGYTF.

This chain connects TRBV2 to TRBJ1-3, with D maybe TRBD1 (6 bases). The CDR3 is made up of 18 amino acids. V dropped 4 bases and J dropped 0 bases, with 19 bases sitting between them. CDR1 SNHLY and CDR2 FYNNEI come from the germline V gene. As DNA, the CDR3 is TGTGCCAGCAGTGGTCGGAGACAGGAATTCCTCTCTGGAAACACCATATATTTT. It encodes CASSGRRQEFLSGNTIYF. The full variable domain, its missing parts supplied by reference TRBV2 and TRBJ1-3, is EPEVTQTPSHQVTQMGQEVILRCVPISNHLYFYWYRQILGQKVEFLVSFYNNEISEKSEIFDDQFSVERPDGSNFTLKIRSTKLEDSAMYFCASSGRRQEFLSGNTIYFGEGSWLTVV.

V gene TRBV10-3 combines with J gene TRBJ2-7; 7 bases map to TRBD1. The CDR3 is made up of 16 amino acids. Looked up from germline, CDR1 is ENHRY and CDR2 is SYGVKD. Trimming took 3 bases from V and 0 from J; bases not matched to a gene: 8. The CDR3 is CAISDYGQERSYEQYF. CDR3 DNA sequence: TGTGCCATCAGTGATTATGGACAGGAACGCTCCTACGAGCAGTACTTC.

This clone was seen only a few times. This chain uses TRBV9 with TRBJ1-2, with D perhaps matching TRBD1 (6 bases). The germline V gene has CDR1 SGDLS and CDR2 YYNGEE. This CDR3 has 15 residues. Trimming took 4 bases from V and 4 from J, leaving 17 bases between them. The CDR3 DNA reads as TGTGCCAGCAGCTCATATAGGGGGAGCCCCTATGGCTACACCTTC. It codes for CASSSYRGSPYGYTF.

The rearrangement links TRBV10-1 to TRBJ1-2; the match to TRBD1 covers 12 bases. Germline CDR1 WNHNN, CDR2 SYGVQD (reference sequence). This CDR3 region has 14 residues. Trimming removed 9 bases from V and 8 bases from J; junction bases left unmatched: 10. CDR3 protein: CARAGGQGAGGYTF. In DNA form, the CDR3 reads TGCGCCAGAGCAGGGGGACAGGGGGCGGGCGGCTACACCTTC.

The sample holds one count of this clone. This chain joins TRBV5-4 and TRBJ2-7; 7 bases map to TRBD1. CDR1 is SGHNT, CDR2 YYREEE, per germline (reference sequence). CDR3 length equals 16 residues. V was clipped by 3 bases and J by 3 bases; unmatched bases: 12. The CDR3 coding sequence is TGTGCCAGCAGCTCCCCATTCGGGACAGAGGGCTACGAGCAGTACTTC. It translates to CASSSPFGTEGYEQYF.

The chain recombines TRBV29-1 with TRBJ2-2; TRBD1 aligns across 8 bases. The germline CDR1 and CDR2 sequences are SQVTM and ANQGSEA. The trim removed 7 bases at V and 1 base at J, leaving 8 bases unmatched. This CDR3 is built from 15 residues. This CDR3 reads CSALGQGLNTGELFF. The CDR3 nucleotides read TGCAGCGCCCTCGGACAGGGACTGAACACCGGGGAGCTGTTTTTT.

This chain links TRBV7-9 with TRBJ2-3; D is unresolved. Trimming removed 5 bases at V and 0 bases at J, with 15 bases between. The germline V gene encodes CDR1 SEHNR and CDR2 FQNEAQ (reference sequence). This CDR3 is 16 amino acids long. The DNA for the CDR3 is TGTGCCAGCAGCCCGAGGAACGGAGCTAGCACAGATACGCAGTATTTT. Its translation is CASSPRNGASTDTQYF. The full variable domain, completed using reference TRBV7-9 and TRBJ2-3, is DTGVSQNPRHKITKRGQNVTFRCDPISEHNRLYWYRQTLGQGPEFLTYFQNEAQLEKSRLLSDRFSAERPKGSFSTLEIQRTEQGDSAMYLCASSPRNGASTDTQYFGPGTRLTVL.